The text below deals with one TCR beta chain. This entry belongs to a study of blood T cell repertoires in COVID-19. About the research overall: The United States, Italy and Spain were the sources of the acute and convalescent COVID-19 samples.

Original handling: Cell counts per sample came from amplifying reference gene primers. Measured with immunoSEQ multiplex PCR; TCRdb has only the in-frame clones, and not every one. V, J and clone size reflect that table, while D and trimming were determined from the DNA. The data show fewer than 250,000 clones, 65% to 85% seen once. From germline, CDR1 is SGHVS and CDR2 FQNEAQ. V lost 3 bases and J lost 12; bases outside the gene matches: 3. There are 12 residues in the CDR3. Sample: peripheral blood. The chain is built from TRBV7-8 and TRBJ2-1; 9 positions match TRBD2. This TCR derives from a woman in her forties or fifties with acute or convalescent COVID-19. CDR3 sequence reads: CASSFGTSWQFF. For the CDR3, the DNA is TGTGCCAGCAGCTTTGGGACTAGCTGGCAGTTCTTC.